This TCR beta chain was profiled in a study of T cells after yellow fever vaccination (dated by TCRdb to between 2019 and 2020). Notes on the research overall: The SMART-Seq v4 Ultra Low Input RNA kit was used to prepare libraries from fractions with low cell numbers. To follow T-cell clones before and after both primary and booster YFV17D yellow fever vaccination, bulk TCR alpha and beta repertoires underwent longitudinal sequencing. Two healthy male donors, one aged 18 to 29 and one aged 30 to 40 years, made up the cohort. Blood samples were taken at several timepoints before and after primary and secondary immunization, and bulk PBMC replicates and cell subsets were isolated.

V and J are truncated by 1 base and 3 bases respectively, leaving an intervening sequence of 9 bases. The CDR3 contains 14 residues, cysteine and phenylalanine counted. Only the CDR3 region is kept as DNA, spanning 42 bases read in frame from base 1. CDR1 and CDR2, looked up from the germline V gene (reference sequence), are SEHNR and FQNEAQ. A few counts support this clonotype. Its antigen is not yet known. No base-level quality is on record; no much larger clone is a single base apart. This specimen's treatment or condition label, per the study, means: live attenuated yellow fever vaccine strain. A standard Ficoll-Paque protocol was used to isolate PBMCs from peripheral blood. CD4 and CD8 T-cell fractions were isolated with Dynabeads CD4 and CD8 positive selection kits. TriZol was used to extract RNA from bulk PBMCs, CD4 and CD8 fractions, and dextramer-positive and dextramer-negative fractions. The reads were generated on an Illumina NovaSeq 6000. Synthesis of TCR cDNA relied on 5'RACE template switching, a step that introduced a universal primer site along with unique molecular identifiers. Priming for cDNA synthesis came from both the TCR alpha and TCR beta constant segments. Library amplification involved two PCR steps, and the second step added sample barcodes and sequencing adapters. Sequencing of libraries was performed on Illumina HiSeq 2500 (2x100 bp) or NovaSeq (2x150 bp). As for the original processing: MIGEC handled demultiplexing of reads and collapsing into UMI consensus sequences, while MiXCR performed V(D)J alignment. Clonotypes responding to the vaccine were identified with edgeR on replicate PBMC samples, with the criteria of FDR below 0.01 and a log2 fold change above 5 up to day 15. Each bulk clonotype received a CD4 or CD8 identity based on whether the sequenced CD4 or CD8 repertoire contained that clonotype at higher abundance. TCRdb ran its own pipeline on the public reads, namely fastp trimming at Q25 and MiXCR clone calling, and kept in-frame beta chains. Entries that share a CDR3 protein sequence are merged under the most common genes and DNA. None of the V and J calls come from the authors' own analysis; TCRdb made them. Counted in this sample were some 220,000 distinct CDR3 sequences; roughly 3.3% of them appeared once. Jointly, the top ten make up around 3% of the sample.

Broader findings and caveats from the paper: Computational filtering was required because FACS-sorted repertoires could contain abundant contaminating clonotypes from the bulk population. After the booster, most of the clones that had expanded following primary vaccination were detected again (roughly 96% of CD4 and more than 85% of CD8), which suggests that memory was broadly maintained. A small share of clonotypes occurred in both CD4 and CD8 compartments, likely arising from convergent recombination. The secondary T-cell response was found to be weaker but faster than the primary response, with a peak reached on day 5 rather than on day 15. Because the study included only two donors, the extent to which the findings can be generalized is limited.

The TCR originated in a man younger than 35 who received the YFV17D yellow fever vaccine. The sample consisted of CD4+ T cells sorted from PBMCs, taken 10 days after the yellow fever booster vaccination. The sequence links TRBV7-9 to TRBJ1-1; a tentative D match to TRBD1 spans 5 bases. The nucleotide sequence reads as follows: TGTGCCAGCAGCTTAGGCGGGGCCCACACTGAAGCTTTCTTT. Its translation reads: CASSLGGAHTEAFF.